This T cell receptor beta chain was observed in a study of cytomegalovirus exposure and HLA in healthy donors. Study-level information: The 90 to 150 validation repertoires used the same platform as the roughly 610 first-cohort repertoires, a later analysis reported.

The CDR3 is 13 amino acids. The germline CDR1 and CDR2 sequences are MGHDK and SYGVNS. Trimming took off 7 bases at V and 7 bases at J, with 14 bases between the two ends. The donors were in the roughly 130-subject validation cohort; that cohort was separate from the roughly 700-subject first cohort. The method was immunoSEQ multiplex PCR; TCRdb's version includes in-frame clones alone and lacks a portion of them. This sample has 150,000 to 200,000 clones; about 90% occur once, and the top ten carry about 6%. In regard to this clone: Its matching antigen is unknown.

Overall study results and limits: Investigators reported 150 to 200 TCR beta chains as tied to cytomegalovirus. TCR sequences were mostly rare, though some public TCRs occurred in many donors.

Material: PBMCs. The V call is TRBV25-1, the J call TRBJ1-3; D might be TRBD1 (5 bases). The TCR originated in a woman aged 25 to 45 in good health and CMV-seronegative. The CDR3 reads CASTLGGGNTIYF. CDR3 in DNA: TGTGCCAGCACCTTGGGGGGAGGGAACACCATATATTTT.